Listed below are T cell receptor beta chains from one sample, sequenced in a study of cytomegalovirus exposure and HLA in healthy donors. Repertoires were generated with immunoSEQ multiplex PCR, while TCRdb's copy carries only in-frame clones and drops some. This sample's table has roughly 80,000 clones. Material for sequencing was PBMCs. These receptors originate from a girl aged 5-17 years in good health and CMV-seropositive. The CDR3 runs from the conserved cysteine through the conserved F or W. D genes are given only for firm matches.

v_call,d_call,j_call,cdr3_nt,cdr3_aa
TRBV11-3,.,TRBJ2-5,TGTGCCAGCAGCCGTCAGGGTACCCACGAGACCCAGTACTTC,CASSRQGTHETQYF
TRBV2,.,TRBJ2-2,TGTGCCAGCAGTGAAGTGGTTGGGAGAACCGGGGAGCTGTTTTTT,CASSEVVGRTGELFF
TRBV5-6,TRBD2,TRBJ2-3,TGTGCCAGCAGCGCCCCGACTAGCGGGGGGGCAGATACGCAGTATTTT,CASSAPTSGGADTQYF
TRBV30,.,TRBJ1-5,TGTGCCTGGAACAGGGTTGTGGATCAGCCCCAGCATTTT,CAWNRVVDQPQHF
TRBV2,.,TRBJ1-1,TGTGCCAGCAGTGAAACGGCAGACTTGAACACTGAAGCTTTCTTT,CASSETADLNTEAFF
TRBV7-6,TRBD2,TRBJ2-3,TGTGCCAGCAGCCGCAGACTAGCGGGCCTCGCAGATACGCAGTATTTT,CASSRRLAGLADTQYF
TRBV5-4,.,TRBJ1-1,TGTGCCAGCAGCTTGAAGGGGGTACAGGGAGCTTTCTTT,CASSLKGVQGAFF
TRBV9,TRBD2,TRBJ2-1,TGTGCCAGCAGCGGAAGCGGGGGATCCTACAATGAGCAGTTCTTC,CASSGSGGSYNEQFF
TRBV4-1,TRBD2,TRBJ2-5,TGCGCCAGCAGCCAAGAGAGTCTAGCGGGGGGTTCGCCCCAAGAGACCCAGTACTTC,CASSQESLAGGSPQETQYF
TRBV19,.,TRBJ1-1,TGTGCCAGTAGTCTTGGGAGGGGGTCGGAGGCTTTCTTT,CASSLGRGSEAFF
TRBV11-2,TRBD2,TRBJ2-2,TGTGCCAGCAGCTTAGCGCTACTAGCGGGGGGGAACACCGGGGAGCTGTTTTTT,CASSLALLAGGNTGELFF
TRBV7-9,.,TRBJ1-3,TGTGCCAGCAGCTCCCCGAGGGGGTCCCTCTCTGGAAACACCATATATTTT,CASSSPRGSLSGNTIYF
TRBV5-1,TRBD1,TRBJ1-1,TGCGCCAGCAGCTCTACAGGGGTGAACACTGAAGCTTTCTTT,CASSSTGVNTEAFF
TRBV6-1,.,TRBJ1-5,TGTGCCAGCAGCCGCAGGGGTAGCAATCAGCCCCAGCATTTT,CASSRRGSNQPQHF
TRBV4-1,TRBD1,TRBJ2-3,TGCGCCAGCAGCCAAGTTTTTAGACAGGGAGATACGCAGTATTTT,CASSQVFRQGDTQYF
TRBV7-3,TRBD1,TRBJ1-6,TGTGCCAGCAGCTCAAATCCGGGACAGGTCTTTTCACCCCTCCACTTT,CASSSNPGQVFSPLHF
TRBV7-6,.,TRBJ1-5,TGTGCCAGCAGCTTAGGTGGGGGCCAGCCCCAGCATTTT,CASSLGGGQPQHF
TRBV29-1,TRBD2,TRBJ2-7,TGCAGCGTCGGACAAATAGCGGGGGGGCCCTACGAGCAGTACTTC,CSVGQIAGGPYEQYF
TRBV28,TRBD1,TRBJ2-5,TGTGCCAGCACCCGGGGACAGGGTTTAGGAGAGACCCAGTACTTC,CASTRGQGLGETQYF
TRBV5-1,.,TRBJ1-3,TGCGCCAGCTTAGACAGAGGCTCTGGAAACACCATATATTTT,CASLDRGSGNTIYF
TRBV9,.,TRBJ2-3,TGTGCCAGCAGCCCACGGGACTTTATTTACACAGATACGCAGTATTTT,CASSPRDFIYTDTQYF
TRBV6-5,TRBD1,TRBJ2-7,TGTGCCAGCAGTCCCCCAGGACAGGCGTCCTACGAGCAGTACTTC,CASSPPGQASYEQYF